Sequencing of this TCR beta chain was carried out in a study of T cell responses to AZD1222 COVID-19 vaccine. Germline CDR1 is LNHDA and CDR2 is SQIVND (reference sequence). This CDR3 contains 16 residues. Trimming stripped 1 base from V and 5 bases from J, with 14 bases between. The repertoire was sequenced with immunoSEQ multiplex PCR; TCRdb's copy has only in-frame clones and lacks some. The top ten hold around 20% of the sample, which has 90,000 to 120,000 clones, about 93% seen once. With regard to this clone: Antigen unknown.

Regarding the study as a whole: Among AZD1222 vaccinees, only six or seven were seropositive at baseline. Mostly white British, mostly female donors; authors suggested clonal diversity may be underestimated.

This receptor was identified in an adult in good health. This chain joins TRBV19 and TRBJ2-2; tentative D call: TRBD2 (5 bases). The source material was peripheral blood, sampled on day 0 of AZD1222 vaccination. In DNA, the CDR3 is TGTGCCAGTAGTATAGTTCGAGGGTCAGCTACCGGGGAGCTGTTTTTT. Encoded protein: CASSIVRGSATGELFF.